This TCR beta chain is drawn from a study of low-dose radiotherapy and immunotherapy resistance in tumors. This clonotype was picked up many times. The time point: before trial treatment. The V gene lost 2 bases and the J gene lost 7 bases, with 13 bases spanning the gap. Germline CDR1 reads KGHDR; CDR2 reads SFDVKD. This CDR3 has 14 residues. With TRAV- and TRBV-specific primers, first-strand cDNA was made, covering the alpha and beta chains. Amplification, which lasted 15 to 20 PCR cycles, used a constant-region primer and V-primer adapter to amplify TCRs. Each CDR3 protein is one row after TCRdb ran MiXCR on the reads. This repertoire shows approximately 70,000 distinct CDR3 sequences, 30% to 40% found once; its top ten account for 11%.

Here the sequenced sample was PBMCs, taken before treatment. This TCR came from a female donor with ovarian cancer. The chain links TRBV24-1 to TRBJ2-5; possible D gene TRBD2, 6 bases. CDR3 amino acids: CATSDSRDTRTQYF. CDR3 DNA: TGTGCCACCAGTGATTCGCGGGATACACGGACCCAGTACTTC.